The sequence of this T cell receptor beta chain was determined in a study of cytomegalovirus exposure and HLA in healthy donors. On the study more broadly: HLA-typed donors were the source of about 90 million unique TCRs held in an early data release.

Primers for the PCR totalled 60 Vbeta and 13 Jbeta. TCRdb's copy holds only in-frame clones and misses some; the assay was immunoSEQ multiplex PCR. The sample contains about 160,000 clones, roughly 78% of which appear only once. As for this clone: The target antigen is unknown.

The CDR3 covers 15 residues. V was shortened by 3 bases and J by 6 bases, with 18 bases between the two germline ends. Germline CDR1 LGHNA, CDR2 YSLEER. Study-wide findings and caveats: TCR beta chains associated with HLA were, in a later analysis, more clonally expanded than equally common others. A list of 164 TCR beta chains associated with cytomegalovirus was given.

The sequence came from a man aged 40-55 years in good health and CMV-seronegative. The V call is TRBV4-3, the J call TRBJ2-7; tentatively, D is TRBD2 (6 bases). Sequenced: PBMCs. This CDR3 reads CASSQGVEGGFEQYF. CDR3 in DNA: TGCGCCAGCAGCCAGGGTGTTGAGGGAGGATTCGAGCAGTACTTC.